This T cell receptor beta chain was recovered during a study of blood T cell repertoires in COVID-19 (dated by TCRdb to 2020 to 2021). Concerning the study at large: The collaborator samples originated in the United States, Italy and Spain and spanned the acute and convalescent phases of COVID-19. The material from the prospective study consisted of cDNA or gDNA derived from T cells, B-cell-depleted T cells, or PBMCs. Subjects who had been exposed to COVID-19, were actively infected with it, or had recovered from it provided the deeply sampled blood TCRbeta repertoires that made up the dataset. The repertoires were released in a freely available public database intended as a resource for research on the immune response to SARS-CoV-2. Samples came from the ongoing ImmuneRACE study (first 160 participants) plus 1,254 subjects from 6 global collaborators. Nearly every sample came with metadata listing a de-identified subject ID, COVID-19 status, age in years and sex. Where available, HLA class I and class II types were taken from metadata supplied by the sample provider and were not determined by assay-based typing. Results the study describes overall, beyond this receptor: Clinical and demographic metadata were provided uncurated, with the amount varying by source and participant.

This clone came up once. Its antigen remains undetermined. No quality values exist for individual bases; no much larger clone is one base distant. At one collaborating source in Seattle, patients were enrolled during active infection and were followed longitudinally through the course of disease. Each collaborating institution followed its own protocols to collect whole blood in K2EDTA tubes. Collaborator samples were shipped for TCRbeta analysis as frozen whole blood, isolated PBMCs, or DNA extracted from either sample type. Reading the germline V gene gives CDR1 SGHRS and CDR2 YFSETQ. V has 0 bases trimmed and J has 4 bases trimmed; junction bases matching no gene number 5. From the cysteine through the phenylalanine, the CDR3 covers 17 amino acids. Just CDR3 DNA is preserved here, 51 bases in frame from base 1. TCRbeta CDR3 regions were amplified from genomic DNA by means of the immunoSEQ Assay, a bias-controlled multiplex PCR. Processing in the source paper ran as follows. Nucleated cell counts per sample were estimated from amplification of reference gene primers within the assay. To quantify the absolute abundance of each unique TCRbeta CDR3 rearrangement, sequence reads were collapsed and filtered. For each sample, productive Simpson clonality was calculated as the square root of Simpson's diversity index over productive rearrangements. TCRdb's version of the immuneACCESS table is confined to in-frame rearrangements and falls short of the full clone set. An unresolved V gene accounts for under half of the shortfall where checked; the remainder is of unknown origin. Clone size and the V and J calls come from that table; the DNA yielded D and trimming. The sample table lists about 530,000 clones, roughly 91% of them with a count of one. Of the sample, about 8.2% is held by the ten largest clones.

The chain is encoded by TRBV5-1 joined to TRBJ2-1; TRBD2 fits 12 bases in the junction. The TCR comes from a woman between 50 and 59 years old with COVID-19, enrolled during active disease. Sequencing was done on a sample of peripheral blood. CDR3 protein: CASSLVLAGGFYNEQFF. At the DNA level, the sequence is TGCGCCAGCAGCTTGGTACTAGCGGGGGGCTTTTACAATGAGCAGTTCTTC.